The 22 T cell receptor beta chains below come from one sample, sequenced in a study of blood T cell repertoires in COVID-19. Clones were sequenced by immunoSEQ multiplex PCR, and TCRdb holds only the in-frame ones, with some missing. The profile covers some 120,000 clones, with 85% to 90% appearing a single time and roughly 8% taken by the ten largest. The sequenced sample consisted of peripheral blood. The source is a middle-aged man with acute or convalescent COVID-19.

The chain employs TRBV4-1 and TRBJ1-1; no clear D. There are 14 residues in the CDR3. Germline CDR1 reads MGHRA; CDR2 reads YSYEKL. Trimming pared 1 base from V and 1 base from J, leaving 7 bases between. CDR3 nucleotides: TGCGCCAGCAGCCAAGTGGCAGGGAACACTGAAGCTTTCTTT. Translating gives CASSQVAGNTEAFF.

In its sample, this clone was seen a few times. The chain recombines TRBV10-1 with TRBJ2-1, with D perhaps matching TRBD2 (5 bases). The CDR3 is 11 amino acids. The germline V gene encodes CDR1 WNHNN and CDR2 SYGVQD (reference sequence). V was pared by 6 bases and J by 9 bases, with 9 bases between. As DNA, the CDR3 is TGCGCCAGCAGGAAGAGGGTTGAGCAGTTCTTC. It is translated as CASRKRVEQFF.

This chain links TRBV5-1 with TRBJ2-3; TRBD1 agrees at 7 bases. CDR3 size: 14 residues. Per germline, CDR1 SGHRS and CDR2 YFSETQ. After removal of 4 bases from V and 4 bases from J, the junction contained 6 bases not matched to a gene. The CDR3 loop reads CASSPRQGPDTQYF. The CDR3 nucleotides are TGCGCCAGCAGCCCCCGACAGGGTCCAGATACGCAGTATTTT. The full variable domain, rest sourced from reference TRBV5-1 and TRBJ2-3, is KAGVTQTPRYLIKTRGQQVTLSCSPISGHRSVSWYQQTPGQGLQFLFEYFSETQRNKGNFPGRFSGRQFSNSRSEMNVSTLELGDSALYLCASSPRQGPDTQYFGPGTRLTVL.

This clone was recorded once. The genes are TRBV5-1 and TRBJ2-1; 7 bases fit TRBD2. The CDR3 sequence is 12 residues long. Germline lookup yields CDR1 SGHRS and CDR2 YFSETQ. V dropped 0 bases and J dropped 13; count of bases not matched to a gene: 4. CDR3 coding DNA: TGCGCCAGCAGCTTGGATCAGCGGGATCAGTTCTTC. Amino acids: CASSLDQRDQFF.

The gene calls are TRBV30 and TRBJ1-2, with D possibly being TRBD1 (5 bases). Germline V gene data show CDR1 as GTSNPN and CDR2 as SVGIG (reference sequence). Trimming took off 4 bases at V and 1 base at J, with 7 bases between the two ends. The CDR3 runs 12 residues. CDR3 residues: CAWMGGNYGYTF. Written as DNA, the CDR3 is TGTGCCTGGATGGGGGGTAACTATGGCTACACCTTC.

This chain links TRBV30 with TRBJ2-3; 8 bases fit TRBD2. The germline CDR1 and CDR2 sequences are GTSNPN and SVGIG (reference sequence). This CDR3 spans 16 amino acids. The junction had 13 bases not matched to a gene; V was cut back by 5 bases and J by 3 bases. The CDR3 spells CAWGGVAGGRTDTQYF. As DNA, the CDR3 is TGTGCCTGGGGGGGGGTGGCCGGCGGGAGGACAGATACGCAGTATTTT.

The CDR3 sequence: CASSYGEREFNEQFF. In DNA, the CDR3 is TGTGCCAGCAGTTACGGTGAGCGGGAGTTCAATGAGCAGTTCTTC. The rearrangement joins TRBV6-5 to TRBJ2-1, with TRBD2 matching over 8 bases. The CDR3 extends over 15 amino acids. CDR1 and CDR2 from the germline V gene are MNHEY and SVGAGI. With V trimmed by 2 bases and J by 6 bases, 6 bases remained unmatched.

V usage is TRBV4-2 and J usage is TRBJ1-1, with a tentative D call TRBD1 (6 bases). With 0 bases removed from V and 9 bases from J, the gap between germline ends came to 11 bases. The CDR3 is 13 amino acids. CDR1 is LGHNA and CDR2 is YNFKEQ in the germline V gene. The CDR3 bases are TGTGCCAGCAGCCAAGACCCCCAGGGGAAAGCTTTCTTT. This encodes CASSQDPQGKAFF.

This sequence joins TRBV5-1 and TRBJ2-3; 7 bases align to TRBD2. The CDR3 covers 15 residues. Germline V gives CDR1 SGHRS, CDR2 YFSETQ. The J segment lost 1 base and the V segment lost 4 bases, leaving 6 bases of the junction unmatched. The DNA for the CDR3 is TGCGCCAGCAGCCTCCGGGGGGTAGGCACAGATACGCAGTATTTT. Its translation: CASSLRGVGTDTQYF.

J is TRBJ2-7 and V is TRBV29-1, with 7 bases aligning to TRBD1. The junction had 3 bases not matched to a gene; V was cut back by 4 bases and J by 3 bases. This CDR3 spans 12 amino acids. Germline CDR1 is SQVTM and CDR2 is ANQGSEA. The CDR3 nucleotides are TGCAGCGTTGGGGACAGCCTCTACGAGCAGTACTTC. Translation gives CSVGDSLYEQYF.

V gene TRBV29-1 combines with J gene TRBJ1-2; 11 bases agree with TRBD1. CDR1 is SQVTM, CDR2 ANQGSEA, per germline. This CDR3 has 14 residues. Trimming at V came to 6 bases and at J to 5 bases, leaving 8 bases not matched to a gene. The CDR3 reads CSVEGDRGEYGYTF. The CDR3 DNA reads as TGCAGCGTGGAGGGGGACAGGGGGGAGTATGGCTACACCTTC.

The rearrangement joins TRBV5-1 to TRBJ1-2; TRBD1 matches 12 bases. Germline V gene sequence: CDR1 SGHRS, CDR2 YFSETQ. J gave up 4 bases and V 4 bases, and 11 bases lay outside the gene matches. This CDR3 has 17 amino acids. The CDR3 loop reads CASSKPGTGGVSYGYTF. As DNA, the CDR3 is TGCGCCAGCAGCAAACCCGGGACAGGGGGCGTTTCCTATGGCTACACCTTC. The full variable domain, in which reference TRBV5-1 and TRBJ1-2 provide the parts outside the CDR3, is KAGVTQTPRYLIKTRGQQVTLSCSPISGHRSVSWYQQTPGQGLQFLFEYFSETQRNKGNFPGRFSGRQFSNSRSEMNVSTLELGDSALYLCASSKPGTGGVSYGYTFGSGTRLTVV.

In the case of this clone: Different DNA sequences within this sample yield the same CDR3. This rearrangement joins TRBV5-4 to TRBJ2-2, with D maybe TRBD2 (6 bases). CDR1 SGHNT and CDR2 YYREEE come from the germline V gene (reference sequence). The V end was cut by 4 bases, the J end by 4 bases, with 17 bases between. The CDR3 covers 16 residues. CDR3 in amino acids: CASSPPEGRVTGELFF. CDR3 nucleotides: TGTGCCAGCAGCCCCCCGGAGGGCCGGGTCACCGGGGAGCTGTTTTTT.

This clone was detected a few times. V and J are TRBV7-2 and TRBJ2-7; 10 bases agree with TRBD2. Germline CDR1 SGHTA, CDR2 FQGNSA. The junction had 10 bases not matched to a gene; V was cut back by 6 bases and J by 5 bases. CDR3 size: 15 residues. The CDR3 DNA follows: TGTGCCAGCAGATCTAGCGGGGGTAGCGGCAACGAGCAGTACTTC. Translating it yields CASRSSGGSGNEQYF.

The rearrangement links TRBV15 to TRBJ2-1, with TRBD2 matching 9 bases. The CDR3 has 17 residues. Looked up from germline, CDR1 is LNHNV and CDR2 is YYDKDF (reference sequence). The junction had 13 bases not matched to a gene; V was cut back by 3 bases and J by 7 bases. CDR3 DNA sequence: TGTGCCACCAGCAGGAGGATGGGACTAGCCGGGCCTAATGAGCAGTTCTTC. As protein: CATSRRMGLAGPNEQFF.

CDR3 coding DNA: TGTGCCACCAGCAGACAGGGGTCTGGGGCCAACGTCCTGACTTTC. It specifies CATSRQGSGANVLTF. The chain recombines TRBV15 with TRBJ2-6; TRBD1 is a possible D gene (6 bases). The CDR3 totals 15 residues. The V end lost 2 bases, the J end lost 1 base, and 6 bases lay between the germline ends. Germline assignment: CDR1 LNHNV and CDR2 YYDKDF (reference sequence).

The chain couples TRBV3-1 (or the pseudogene TRBV3-2) to TRBJ1-3, with 8 positions matching TRBD1. J gave up 5 bases and V 5 bases, and 8 bases lay outside the gene matches. Germline-derived CDR1 and CDR2 are LGHDT and YNNKEL (reference sequence). The length of the CDR3 is 15 residues. The CDR3: CASSTGGRGRNTIYF. CDR3 coding DNA: TGTGCCAGCAGCACAGGGGGAAGAGGTAGAAACACCATATATTTT.

With regard to this clone: One end of the junction is discordant with germline, which a read error may explain. The genes are TRBV2 and TRBJ2-7, with D perhaps TRBD2 (6 bases). This CDR3 has 11 residues. CDR1 is SNHLY, CDR2 FYNNEI, per germline. The CDR3 spells CASSEWDFTDF. In DNA form, the CDR3 reads TGTGCCAGCAGTGAATGGGACTTTACCGACTTC.

This clone was detected only a few times. The chain uses TRBV19 and TRBJ1-5; no clear D gene. CDR3 size: 15 residues. Trimming left V 1 base short and J 7 bases short, with 14 bases between. Germline-derived CDR1 and CDR2 are LNHDA and SQIVND (reference sequence). CDR3 in DNA: TGTGCCAGTAGTATAGGGGTACGGGTTGCCCAGCCCCAGCATTTT. Protein product: CASSIGVRVAQPQHF. The full variable domain, with the rest looked up from reference TRBV19 and TRBJ1-5, is DGGITQSPKYLFRKEGQNVTLSCEQNLNHDAMYWYRQDPGQGLRLIYYSQIVNDFQKGDIAEGYSVSREKKESFPLTVTSAQKNPTAFYLCASSIGVRVAQPQHFGDGTRLSIL.

The rearrangement uses TRBV3-1 (or the pseudogene TRBV3-2) and TRBJ2-2; D call uncertain. From germline, CDR1 is LGHDT and CDR2 YNNKEL (reference sequence). Trimming took off 2 bases at V and 1 base at J, with 5 bases between the two ends. CDR3 length: 14 residues. In DNA form, the CDR3 reads TGTGCCAGCAGCCAACACGGGAACACCGGGGAGCTGTTTTTT. Protein product: CASSQHGNTGELFF.

The rearrangement joins TRBV7-7 to TRBJ2-2; 7 bases line up with TRBD1. This CDR3 comprises 13 residues. Germline values: CDR1 SSHAT, CDR2 FNYEAQ (reference sequence). V was clipped by 8 bases and J by 1 base; unmatched bases: 1. CDR3 DNA: TGTGCCAGCCGACAGGGGAACACCGGGGAGCTGTTTTTT. Protein sequence: CASRQGNTGELFF.

J is TRBJ2-2 and V is TRBV19; 10 bases map to TRBD2. The germline CDR1 and CDR2 sequences are LNHDA and SQIVND (reference sequence). The CDR3 length is 17 residues. V trimming: 9 bases; J trimming: 0 bases; junction bases outside the gene matches: 10. The CDR3 here is CARVSQREGPNTGELFF. CDR3 DNA: TGTGCCAGGGTTTCTCAGCGGGAGGGCCCGAACACCGGGGAGCTGTTTTTT.